This TCR beta chain derives from a study of T-cell reconstitution after alpha-beta-depleted transplantation in children (dated by TCRdb to the mid-2010s). For the wider study: T-cell immune reconstitution after TCRalphabeta/CD19-depleted allogeneic hematopoietic cell transplantation in children was quantitatively tracked in the study by means of TCR repertoire profiling.

CDR1 and CDR2, per the germline V gene (reference sequence), are SEHNR and FQNEAQ. Clipping removes 1 base from V and 7 bases from J, with 3 as the unmatched junction base count. From the cysteine up to the phenylalanine, the CDR3 has a length of 14 residues. Just CDR3 DNA is preserved here, 42 bases in frame from base 1. A few counts support this clonotype. Its antigen has not been determined. It has no much larger one-base neighbor in the sample; base qualities were not kept. The method was PCR. Sequencing instrument: Illumina HiSeq 2500. Molecular barcoding was employed in the preparation of TCR libraries, with unique molecular identifiers being used to normalize TCRbeta repertoire quantification. TCRdb handled the public reads itself, with Q25 trimming in fastp and clone calling in MiXCR, and kept productive beta chains. Rows merge per CDR3 protein into single entries with the most common DNA and genes. A total of approximately 270,000 distinct CDR3 sequences appear in this sample, more than 8% of them only once. The ten largest account for about 9.4% of the sample.

Here the sequenced sample was PBMCs from the stem cell graft donor, taken from the stem cell graft. The chain is assembled from TRBV7-9 and TRBJ1-1; 10 nucleotides in the junction match TRBD1. This clonotype originated in a human donor who donated a stem cell graft to a child with SCID. The CDR3 has the sequence CASSLGQGANEAFF. The sequenced DNA is TGTGCCAGCAGCTTAGGACAGGGGGCTAATGAAGCTTTCTTT. The reference TRBV7-9 and TRBJ1-1 proteins fill in what lies around the CDR3, so the full variable domain reads DTGVSQNPRHKITKRGQNVTFRCDPISEHNRLYWYRQTLGQGPEFLTYFQNEAQLEKSRLLSDRFSAERPKGSFSTLEIQRTEQGDSAMYLCASSLGQGANEAFFGQGTRLTVV.